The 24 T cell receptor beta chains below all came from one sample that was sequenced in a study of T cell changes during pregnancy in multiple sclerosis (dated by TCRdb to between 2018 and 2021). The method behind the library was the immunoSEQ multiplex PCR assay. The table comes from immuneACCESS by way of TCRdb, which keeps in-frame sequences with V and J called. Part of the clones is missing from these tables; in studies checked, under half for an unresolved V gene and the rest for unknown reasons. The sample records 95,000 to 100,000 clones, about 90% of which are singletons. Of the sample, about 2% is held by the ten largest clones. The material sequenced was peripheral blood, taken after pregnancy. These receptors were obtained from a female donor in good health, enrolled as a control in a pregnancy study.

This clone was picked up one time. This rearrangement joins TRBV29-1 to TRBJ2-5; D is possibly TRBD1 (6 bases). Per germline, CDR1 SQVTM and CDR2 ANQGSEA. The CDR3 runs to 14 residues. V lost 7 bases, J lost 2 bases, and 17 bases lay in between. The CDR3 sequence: CSGGTRGLQETQYF. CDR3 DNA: TGCAGCGGGGGGACACGGGGCCTGCAAGAGACCCAGTACTTC. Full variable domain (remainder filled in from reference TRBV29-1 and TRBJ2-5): SAVISQKPSRDICQRGTSLTIQCQVDSQVTMMFWYRQQPGQSLTLIATANQGSEATYESGFVIDKFPISRPNLTFSTLTVSNMSPEDSSIYLCSGGTRGLQETQYFGPGTRLLVL.

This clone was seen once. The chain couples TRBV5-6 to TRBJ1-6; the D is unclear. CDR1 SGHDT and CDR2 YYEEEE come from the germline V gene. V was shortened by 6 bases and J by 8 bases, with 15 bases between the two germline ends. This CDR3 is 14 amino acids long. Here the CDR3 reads CASMWYRGDSPLHF. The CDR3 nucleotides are TGTGCCAGCATGTGGTATCGGGGTGATTCACCCCTCCACTTT.

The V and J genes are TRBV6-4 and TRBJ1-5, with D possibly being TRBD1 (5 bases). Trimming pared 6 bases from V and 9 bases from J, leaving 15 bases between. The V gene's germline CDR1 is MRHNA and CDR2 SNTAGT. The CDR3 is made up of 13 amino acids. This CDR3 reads CASSDSVEGPQHF. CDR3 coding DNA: TGTGCCAGCAGCGACAGTGTTGAGGGGCCCCAGCATTTT.

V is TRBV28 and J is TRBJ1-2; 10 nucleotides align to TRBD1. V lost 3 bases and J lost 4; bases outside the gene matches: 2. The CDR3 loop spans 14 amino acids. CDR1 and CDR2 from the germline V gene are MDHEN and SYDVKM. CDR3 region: CASSLGDRGYGYTF. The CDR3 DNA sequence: TGTGCCAGCAGTTTGGGGGACAGGGGCTATGGCTACACCTTC.

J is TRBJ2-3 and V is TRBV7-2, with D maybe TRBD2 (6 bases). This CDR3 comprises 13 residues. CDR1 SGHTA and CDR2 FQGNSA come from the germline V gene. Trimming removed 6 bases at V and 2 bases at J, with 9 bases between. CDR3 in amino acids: CASSRDFTDTQYF. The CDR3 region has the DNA TGTGCCAGCAGTCGGGACTTCACAGATACGCAGTATTTT.

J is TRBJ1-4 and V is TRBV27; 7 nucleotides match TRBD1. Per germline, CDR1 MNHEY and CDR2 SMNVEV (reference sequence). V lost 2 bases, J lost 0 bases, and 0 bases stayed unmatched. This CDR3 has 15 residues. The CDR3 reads CASSLQGATNEKLFF. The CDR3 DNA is TGTGCCAGCAGTTTACAGGGGGCAACTAATGAAAAACTGTTTTTT.

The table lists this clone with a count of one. The DNA of the CDR3 is TGTGCCAGCGGGGGACTTCTGAGCTCCTACGAGCAGTACTTC. Its translation is CASGGLLSSYEQYF. This chain links TRBV2 with TRBJ2-7; D is perhaps TRBD2 (6 bases). The V end lost 8 bases, the J end lost 0 bases, and 14 bases lay between the germline ends. In germline, CDR1 is SNHLY, CDR2 FYNNEI. The CDR3 covers 14 residues. The full variable domain, completed using reference TRBV2 and TRBJ2-7, is EPEVTQTPSHQVTQMGQEVILRCVPISNHLYFYWYRQILGQKVEFLVSFYNNEISEKSEIFDDQFSVERPDGSNFTLKIRSTKLEDSAMYFCASGGLLSSYEQYFGPGTRLTVT.

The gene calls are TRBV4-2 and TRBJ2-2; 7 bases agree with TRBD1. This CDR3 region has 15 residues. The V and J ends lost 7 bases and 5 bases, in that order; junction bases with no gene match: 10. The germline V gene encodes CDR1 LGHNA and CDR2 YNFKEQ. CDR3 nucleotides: TGTGCCAGCACCACAATCACAGGGGCGACCGGGGAGCTGTTTTTT. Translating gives CASTTITGATGELFF.

CDR3 loop: CSVPTGRSTDTQYF. CDR3 sequence (DNA): TGCAGCGTGCCCACAGGGAGAAGCACAGATACGCAGTATTTT. The V and J genes are TRBV29-1 and TRBJ2-3; possibly TRBD1 for D (6 bases). The germline V gene has CDR1 SQVTM and CDR2 ANQGSEA. This CDR3 is 14 amino acids long. Trimming took 6 bases from V and 0 from J, leaving 13 bases between them.

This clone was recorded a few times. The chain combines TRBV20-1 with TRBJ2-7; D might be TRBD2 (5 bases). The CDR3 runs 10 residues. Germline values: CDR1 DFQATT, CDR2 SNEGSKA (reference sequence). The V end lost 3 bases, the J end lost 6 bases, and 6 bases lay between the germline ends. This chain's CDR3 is CSASEGEQYF. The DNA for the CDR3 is TGCAGTGCTAGTGAGGGCGAGCAGTACTTC.

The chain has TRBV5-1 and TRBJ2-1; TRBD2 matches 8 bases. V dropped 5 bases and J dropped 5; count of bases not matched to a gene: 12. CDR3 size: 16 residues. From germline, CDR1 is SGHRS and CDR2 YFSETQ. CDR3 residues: CASSRFRTSRDNEQFF. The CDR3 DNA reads TGCGCCAGCAGTAGATTTCGGACTAGCCGGGACAATGAGCAGTTCTTC.

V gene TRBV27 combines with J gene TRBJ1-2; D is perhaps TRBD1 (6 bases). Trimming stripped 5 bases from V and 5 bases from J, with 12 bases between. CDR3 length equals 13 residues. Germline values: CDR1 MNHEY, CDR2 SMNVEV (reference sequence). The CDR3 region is CASSIDRKYGYTF. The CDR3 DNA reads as TGTGCCAGCAGTATCGACAGGAAGTATGGCTACACCTTC.

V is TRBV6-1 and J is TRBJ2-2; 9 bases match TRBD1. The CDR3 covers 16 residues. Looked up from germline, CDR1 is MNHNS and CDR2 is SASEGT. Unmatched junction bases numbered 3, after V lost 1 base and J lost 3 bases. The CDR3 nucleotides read TGTGCCAGCAGTGAAGGACAGGGGGTATACACCGGGGAGCTGTTTTTT. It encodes CASSEGQGVYTGELFF.

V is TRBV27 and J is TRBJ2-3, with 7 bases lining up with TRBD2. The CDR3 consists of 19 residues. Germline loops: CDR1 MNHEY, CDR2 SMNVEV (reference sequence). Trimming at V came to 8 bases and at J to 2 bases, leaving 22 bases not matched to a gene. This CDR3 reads CASWLSLLGGDEYTDTQYF. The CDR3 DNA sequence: TGTGCCAGCTGGTTGAGCCTACTGGGGGGGGACGAGTACACAGATACGCAGTATTTT.

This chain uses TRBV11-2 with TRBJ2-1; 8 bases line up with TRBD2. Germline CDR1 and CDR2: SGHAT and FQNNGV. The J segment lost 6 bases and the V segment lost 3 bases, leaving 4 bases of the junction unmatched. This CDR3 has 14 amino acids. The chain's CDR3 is CASSFPGGANEQFF. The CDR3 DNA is TGTGCCAGCAGCTTTCCCGGGGGGGCCAATGAGCAGTTCTTC.

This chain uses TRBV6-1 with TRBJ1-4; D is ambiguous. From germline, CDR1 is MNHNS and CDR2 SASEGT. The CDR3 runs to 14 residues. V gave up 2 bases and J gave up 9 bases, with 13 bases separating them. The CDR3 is CASSENEASKKLFF. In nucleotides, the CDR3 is TGTGCCAGCAGTGAAAACGAGGCCTCCAAAAAACTGTTTTTT.

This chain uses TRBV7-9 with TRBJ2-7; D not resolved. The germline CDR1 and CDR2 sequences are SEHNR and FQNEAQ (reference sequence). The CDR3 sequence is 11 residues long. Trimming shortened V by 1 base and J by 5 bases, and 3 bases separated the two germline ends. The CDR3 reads CASSLVNEQYF. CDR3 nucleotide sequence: TGTGCCAGCAGCTTAGTCAACGAGCAGTACTTC. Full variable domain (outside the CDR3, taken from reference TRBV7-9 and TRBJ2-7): DTGVSQNPRHKITKRGQNVTFRCDPISEHNRLYWYRQTLGQGPEFLTYFQNEAQLEKSRLLSDRFSAERPKGSFSTLEIQRTEQGDSAMYLCASSLVNEQYFGPGTRLTVT.

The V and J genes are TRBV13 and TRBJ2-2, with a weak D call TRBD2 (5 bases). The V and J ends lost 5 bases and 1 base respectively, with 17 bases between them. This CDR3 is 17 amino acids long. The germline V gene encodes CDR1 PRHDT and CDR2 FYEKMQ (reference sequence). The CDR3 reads CASSILRGFGNTGELFF. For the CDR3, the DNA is TGTGCCAGCAGCATCCTTCGAGGGTTTGGGAACACCGGGGAGCTGTTTTTT.

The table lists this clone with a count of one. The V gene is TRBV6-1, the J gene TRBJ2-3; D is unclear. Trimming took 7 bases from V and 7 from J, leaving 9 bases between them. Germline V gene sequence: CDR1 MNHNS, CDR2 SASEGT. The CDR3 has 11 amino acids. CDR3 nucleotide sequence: TGTGCCAGCATCCTCGGTAATACGCAGTATTTT. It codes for CASILGNTQYF.

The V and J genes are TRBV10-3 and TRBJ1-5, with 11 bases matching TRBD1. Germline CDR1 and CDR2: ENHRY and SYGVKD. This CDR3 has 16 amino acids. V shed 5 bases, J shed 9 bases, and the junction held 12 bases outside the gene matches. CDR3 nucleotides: TGTGCCATCAGTTCCGGCGGGGACAGGGGGGCCTTGCCCCAGCATTTT. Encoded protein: CAISSGGDRGALPQHF.

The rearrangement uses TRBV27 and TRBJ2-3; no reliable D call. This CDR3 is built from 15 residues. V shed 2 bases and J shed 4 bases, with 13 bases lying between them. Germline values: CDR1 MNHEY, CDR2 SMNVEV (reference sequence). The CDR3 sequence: CASSLVRGFADTQYF. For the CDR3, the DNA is TGTGCCAGCAGTTTAGTCCGAGGTTTTGCAGATACGCAGTATTTT.

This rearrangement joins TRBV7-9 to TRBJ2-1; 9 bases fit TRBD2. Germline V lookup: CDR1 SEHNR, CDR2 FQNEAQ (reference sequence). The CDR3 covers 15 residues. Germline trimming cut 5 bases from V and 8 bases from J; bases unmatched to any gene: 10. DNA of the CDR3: TGTGCCAGCAGCACCCAGATTATAGCGGGAGATGAGCAGTTCTTC. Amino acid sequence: CASSTQIIAGDEQFF.

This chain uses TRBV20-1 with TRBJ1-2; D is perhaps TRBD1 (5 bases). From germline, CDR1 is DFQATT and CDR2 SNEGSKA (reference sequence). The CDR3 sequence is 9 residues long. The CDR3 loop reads CSGGSGYTF. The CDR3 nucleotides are TGCAGCGGGGGGAGCGGCTACACCTTC.

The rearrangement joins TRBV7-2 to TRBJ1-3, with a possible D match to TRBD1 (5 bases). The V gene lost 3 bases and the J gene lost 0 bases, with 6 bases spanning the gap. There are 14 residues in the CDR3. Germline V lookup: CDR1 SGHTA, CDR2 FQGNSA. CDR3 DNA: TGTGCCAGCAGCTTCCAGGGCTCTGGAAACACCATATATTTT. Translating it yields CASSFQGSGNTIYF.